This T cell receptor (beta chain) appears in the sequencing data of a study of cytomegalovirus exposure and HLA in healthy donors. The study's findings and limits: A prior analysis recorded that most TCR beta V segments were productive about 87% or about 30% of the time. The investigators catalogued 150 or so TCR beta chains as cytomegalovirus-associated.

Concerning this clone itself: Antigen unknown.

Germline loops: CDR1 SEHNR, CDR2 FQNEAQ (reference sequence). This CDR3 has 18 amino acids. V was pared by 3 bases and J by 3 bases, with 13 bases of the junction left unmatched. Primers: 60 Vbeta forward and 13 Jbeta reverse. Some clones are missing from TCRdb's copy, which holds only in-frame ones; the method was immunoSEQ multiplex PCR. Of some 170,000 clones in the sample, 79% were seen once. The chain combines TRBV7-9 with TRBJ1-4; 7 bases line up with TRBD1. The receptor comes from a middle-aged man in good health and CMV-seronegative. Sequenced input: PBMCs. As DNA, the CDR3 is TGTGCCAGCAGCTTCGGCGATATTCGACAGGGCCCTAATGAAAAACTGTTTTTT. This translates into CASSFGDIRQGPNEKLFF.